A single sample gave rise to the 31 T cell receptor beta chains below, sequenced in a study of low-dose radiotherapy and immunotherapy resistance in tumors. TRAV- and TRBV-specific primers, spanning alpha and beta chains, primed first-strand cDNA. Over about 18 PCR cycles, TCRs were amplified from a constant-region primer and V-primer adapter. One entry per CDR3 protein, called by TCRdb with MiXCR from the reads. The sample has tens of thousands of distinct CDR3 sequences; 18% are singletons. The time point was: before trial treatment. Sequencing used PBMCs, obtained before treatment. The receptors were gathered from a male donor with prostate cancer.

A word on this clonotype: This likely stems from a read error, as it lies one base from a far larger clone. The chain is built from TRBV6-6 and TRBJ1-1, with unresolved D. The CDR3 totals 14 residues. Germline-derived CDR1 and CDR2 are MNHNY and SVGAGI (reference sequence). CDR3 sequence reads: CASSYNGLNTESFF. CDR3 DNA: TGTGCCAGCAGTTACAACGGTCTGAACACTGAATCTTTCTTT.

This chain uses TRBV27 with TRBJ2-7, with 7 bases identical to TRBD2. CDR1 is MNHEY and CDR2 is SMNVEV in the germline V gene (reference sequence). The ends lost 6 bases at V and 2 bases at J; junction bases unmatched: 10. The CDR3 extends over 15 amino acids. CDR3 sequence: CASRRRLADTYEQYF. The CDR3 bases are TGTGCCAGCAGAAGAAGGCTAGCGGACACCTACGAGCAGTACTTC.

This clonotype was detected ten times or more. The chain joins TRBV5-5 to TRBJ1-4; D uncertain. The germline V gene has CDR1 SGHKS and CDR2 YYEKEE (reference sequence). Trimming removed 4 bases from V and 1 base from J, with 8 bases in between. The CDR3 covers 14 residues. Written as DNA, the CDR3 is TGTGCCAGCAGCGATCTAATAACTAATGAAAAACTGTTTTTT. This gives the protein CASSDLITNEKLFF.

This clonotype was counted at least ten times. The chain uses TRBV13 and TRBJ2-7, with no clear D. The germline V and J ends were trimmed by 2 bases and 0 bases, with 11 bases remaining between them. Germline V CDR1 and CDR2: PRHDT, FYEKMQ (reference sequence). This CDR3 has 15 amino acids. CDR3 in amino acids: CASSLQSRSSYEQYF. CDR3 nucleotide sequence: TGTGCCAGCAGCTTACAAAGCCGGAGCTCCTACGAGCAGTACTTC.

This clonotype was recorded many times. V usage is TRBV7-9 and J usage is TRBJ2-1; D uncertain. This CDR3 spans 13 amino acids. The germline V gene encodes CDR1 SEHNR and CDR2 FQNEAQ (reference sequence). Trimming took off 2 bases at V and 7 bases at J, with 9 bases between the two ends. DNA of the CDR3: TGTGCCAGCAGCTTAAAGTGGGGAAATGAGCAGTTCTTC. It specifies CASSLKWGNEQFF.

A note on this clonotype: One base separates it from a far larger clone, so it is likely a read error. The V gene is TRBV13, the J gene TRBJ2-5; D is possibly TRBD1 or TRBD2 (5 bases each). This CDR3 has 16 residues. Trimming shortened V by 5 bases and J by 11 bases, and 27 bases separated the two germline ends. Germline assignment: CDR1 PRHDT and CDR2 FYEKMQ (reference sequence). CDR3 sequence: CASSHRGRASYNEQYF. In DNA form, the CDR3 reads TGTGCCAGCAGCCATCGGGGCAGGGCCTCCTACAATGAGCAGTACTTC.

This clonotype was detected many times. V gene TRBV20-1 combines with J gene TRBJ2-1, with D uncertain. Germline lookup yields CDR1 DFQATT and CDR2 SNEGSKA (reference sequence). CDR3 length: 14 amino acids. V dropped 0 bases and J dropped 5 bases, with 11 bases sitting between them. CDR3 residues: CSARDPGPHNEQFF. Written as DNA, the CDR3 is TGCAGTGCTAGAGACCCGGGCCCCCACAATGAGCAGTTCTTC.

This clonotype was seen at least ten times. This sequence joins TRBV5-6 and TRBJ2-1, with TRBD2 matching over 10 bases. CDR3 length: 15 amino acids. Germline lookup yields CDR1 SGHDT and CDR2 YYEEEE. The trim removed 2 bases at V and 7 bases at J, leaving 6 bases unmatched. Here the CDR3 DNA reads TGTGCCAGCAGCTTAACTAGCGGGGTTAAAAATGAGCAGTTCTTC. It codes for CASSLTSGVKNEQFF.

This clonotype has ten or more counts. V is TRBV12-3 or TRBV12-4 and J is TRBJ1-5; D is ambiguous. Trimming cost V 6 bases and J 11 bases, with 17 bases left between them. The CDR3 runs to 13 residues. The CDR3 nucleotides are TGTGCCAGCAGCCAAGGACGGGCCGTAGCCCAGCATTTT. Amino acid sequence: CASSQGRAVAQHF.

The table lists this clonotype with many counts. J is TRBJ2-2 and V is TRBV11-2; 9 bases map to TRBD2. The CDR3 is made up of 17 amino acids. Germline V CDR1 and CDR2: SGHAT, FQNNGV. The V gene end was trimmed by 2 bases and the J gene end by 4 bases; junction bases not matched to a gene: 8. The CDR3 region has the DNA TGTGCCAGCAGCTTAAGTGCGACTAGCGGACCCACCGGGGAGCTGTTTTTT. Encoded protein: CASSLSATSGPTGELFF. Full variable domain (missing parts from reference TRBV11-2 and TRBJ2-2): EAGVAQSPRYKIIEKRQSVAFWCNPISGHATLYWYQQILGQGPKLLIQFQNNGVVDDSQLPKDRFSAERLKGVDSTLKIQPAKLEDSAVYLCASSLSATSGPTGELFFGEGSRLTVL.

This clonotype was counted many times. V gene TRBV10-3 combines with J gene TRBJ2-5; D is possibly TRBD1 or TRBD2 (7 bases each). Per germline, CDR1 ENHRY and CDR2 SYGVKD. Trimming removed 3 bases at V and 4 bases at J, with 15 bases between. CDR3 size: 15 residues. CDR3 DNA: TGTGCCATCAGTGACCCCAGGGGGGGCCTAGAGACCCAGTACTTC. Translated, it gives CAISDPRGGLETQYF.

This clonotype was detected many times. The rearrangement uses TRBV20-1 and TRBJ2-5; 10 nucleotides match TRBD2. Germline-derived CDR1 and CDR2 are DFQATT and SNEGSKA (reference sequence). With 3 bases clipped from V and 2 bases from J, the junction kept 3 bases outside the gene matches. The length of the CDR3 is 14 residues. This chain's CDR3 is CSASTSGAQETQYF. The CDR3 DNA follows: TGCAGTGCTAGCACTAGCGGGGCGCAAGAGACCCAGTACTTC.

This clonotype was counted ten times or more. This chain joins TRBV7-2 and TRBJ1-5; no clear D. Germline loops: CDR1 SGHTA, CDR2 FQGNSA. Trimming left V 5 bases short and J 5 bases short, with 16 bases between. The CDR3 runs to 15 residues. The CDR3 nucleotides are TGTGCCAGCAGCGAAGTAGGTCAAGACCATCAGCCCCAGCATTTT. It yields the protein CASSEVGQDHQPQHF.

This clonotype was counted at least ten times. The gene calls are TRBV2 and TRBJ2-3; D remains unclear. The V end was cut by 10 bases, the J end by 4 bases, with 9 bases between. Germline-derived CDR1 and CDR2 are SNHLY and FYNNEI. This CDR3 has 11 residues. The CDR3 nucleotides are TGTGCCATTGGTAGATCAGATACGCAGTATTTT. This gives the protein CAIGRSDTQYF.

The chain has TRBV29-1 and TRBJ2-3; D remains ambiguous. This CDR3 spans 12 amino acids. Germline-derived CDR1 and CDR2 are SQVTM and ANQGSEA. Trimming took 2 bases from V and 9 from J, leaving 12 bases between them. In DNA form, the CDR3 reads TGCAGCGTTGAACGTGGGCCCCGGACGCAGTATTTT. Translated: CSVERGPRTQYF.

This clonotype was recorded at least ten times. The chain links TRBV6-6 to TRBJ2-5; D possibly uses TRBD1 or TRBD2 (5 bases each). Trimming removed 5 bases from V and 7 bases from J, with 14 bases in between. CDR3 length: 13 amino acids. Germline assignment: CDR1 MNHNY and CDR2 SVGAGI (reference sequence). The chain's CDR3 is CASSPRGSWTQYF. CDR3 DNA sequence: TGTGCCAGCAGTCCCCGGGGCTCTTGGACCCAGTACTTC.

This clonotype was detected many times. This chain connects TRBV25-1 to TRBJ2-7; D is unclear. The CDR3 is 13 residues long. Germline-derived CDR1 and CDR2 are MGHDK and SYGVNS. Trimming took 4 bases from V and 0 from J, leaving 7 bases between them. The CDR3 is CASSGTTSYEQYF. The CDR3 nucleotides are TGTGCCAGCAGTGGTACTACCTCCTACGAGCAGTACTTC.

This chain's CDR3 is CASSLAQTAQETQYF. The CDR3 bases are TGTGCCAGCAGCTTAGCGCAGACTGCCCAAGAGACCCAGTACTTC. This chain links TRBV11-1 with TRBJ2-5; no clear D. CDR1 and CDR2 from the germline V gene are SGHAT and FQDESV (reference sequence). V shed 0 bases and J shed 1 base, with 9 bases lying between them. The length of the CDR3 is 15 residues.

This clonotype was recorded at least ten times. The gene calls are TRBV4-1 and TRBJ2-7, with D possibly being TRBD1 or TRBD2 (6 bases each). V lost 3 bases and J 2 bases, leaving 17 bases between the germline ends. Germline assignment: CDR1 MGHRA and CDR2 YSYEKL. The CDR3 is made up of 16 amino acids. The CDR3 coding sequence is TGCGCCAGCAGCCATCCGGGGGCGCGGAGGGCCTACGAGCAGTACTTC. Translation: CASSHPGARRAYEQYF.

This clonotype has a count of ten or more. This chain links TRBV6-2 or TRBV6-3 with TRBJ1-5, with no clear D. With 7 bases removed from V and 1 base from J, the gap between germline ends came to 14 bases. Germline CDR1 reads MNHEY; CDR2 reads SVGEGT. The CDR3 contains 15 residues. CDR3 amino acids: CASTSMKRSNQPQHF. The CDR3 DNA follows: TGTGCCAGCACCTCCATGAAGAGGAGCAATCAGCCCCAGCATTTT.

There are many counts of this clonotype. This chain's CDR3 is CASSSVREGVNGYTF. In DNA, the CDR3 is TGCGCCAGCAGCTCCGTGCGGGAGGGCGTTAATGGCTACACCTTC. The V call is TRBV5-1, the J call TRBJ1-2; D ambiguous. The CDR3 contains 15 residues. V gave up 3 bases and J gave up 6 bases, with 18 bases separating them. Germline CDR1 SGHRS, CDR2 YFSETQ.

On this clonotype: A far larger clone is one nucleotide away, so this likely arose from a read error. The V gene is TRBV6-2 or TRBV6-3, the J gene TRBJ2-1; the match to TRBD2 covers 7 bases. Trimming cost V 5 bases and J 13 bases; bases outside gene matches: 14. The CDR3 loop spans 14 amino acids. CDR1 and CDR2 from the germline V gene are MNHEY and SVGEGT. The CDR3 reads CASSQGRGGETQFF. CDR3 sequence (DNA): TGTGCCAGCAGTCAAGGGAGGGGAGGGGAGACCCAGTTCTTC.

This clonotype has just one count. This chain links TRBV18 with TRBJ2-1; D gene uncertain. Germline V gene sequence: CDR1 KGHSH, CDR2 LQKENI. The CDR3 is made up of 14 amino acids. With 6 bases removed from V and 7 bases from J, the gap between germline ends came to 16 bases. In nucleotides, the CDR3 is TGTGCCAGCTCCATTAGGACGGCTGCAAATGAGCAGTTCTTC. This sequence encodes CASSIRTAANEQFF.

This clonotype appeared many times. The rearrangement uses TRBV5-1 and TRBJ2-3; 11 bases are shared with TRBD1. J lost 2 bases, V lost 3 bases, and 2 bases had no gene match. Germline V gives CDR1 SGHRS, CDR2 YFSETQ. This CDR3 spans 15 amino acids. DNA of the CDR3: TGCGCCAGCAGCTGGACAGGGGGCACCACAGATACGCAGTATTTT. It encodes CASSWTGGTTDTQYF.

The V and J genes are TRBV7-9 and TRBJ2-5; D tentatively reads TRBD1 or TRBD2 (5 bases each). The CDR3 has 16 residues. The germline V gene encodes CDR1 SEHNR and CDR2 FQNEAQ (reference sequence). Trimming stripped 5 bases from V and 5 bases from J, with 21 bases between. The DNA of the CDR3 is TGTGCCAGCAGCGCCCCCGCCCCGGGGCCGCCGGAGACCCAGTACTTC. As protein: CASSAPAPGPPETQYF.

This chain connects TRBV20-1 to TRBJ2-5, with D possibly matching TRBD2 (7 bases). Germline CDR1 DFQATT, CDR2 SNEGSKA (reference sequence). This CDR3 is built from 15 residues. Trimming removed 6 bases from V and 3 bases from J, with 20 bases in between. CDR3 loop: CSAGGGRRGEETQYF. Here the CDR3 DNA reads TGCAGTGCAGGGGGTGGGCGACGGGGGGAAGAGACCCAGTACTTC.

This clonotype was seen many times. The chain has TRBV5-1 and TRBJ2-5; 8 bases match TRBD2. The CDR3 spans 17 residues. In germline, CDR1 is SGHRS, CDR2 YFSETQ. V dropped 5 bases and J dropped 1; count of bases not matched to a gene: 13. CDR3 in DNA: TGCGCCAGCAGTTCAGCGCCCCCGGGGGGGGCCCAAGAGACCCAGTACTTC. It specifies CASSSAPPGGAQETQYF.

On this clonotype: A far larger clone is just one base off, so this is likely a read error. This chain connects TRBV6-5 to TRBJ1-3; no reliable D call. The CDR3 loop spans 15 amino acids. Trimming removed 6 bases from V and 1 base from J, with 13 bases in between. CDR1 MNHEY and CDR2 SVGAGI come from the germline V gene. The CDR3 coding sequence is TGTGCCAGCAGGTCAGGAGTTGAGTCTGGAAACACCATATATTTT. It is translated as CASRSGVESGNTIYF.

This clonotype showed up many times. The V call is TRBV5-1, the J call TRBJ1-5; D remains ambiguous. The CDR3 has 15 residues. In germline, CDR1 is SGHRS, CDR2 YFSETQ. V was trimmed by 0 bases and J by 0 bases, leaving 7 bases between them. The CDR3 protein is CASSLVHLSNQPQHF. CDR3 in DNA: TGCGCCAGCAGCTTGGTACACCTTAGCAATCAGCCCCAGCATTTT.

In this sample, this clonotype turned up many times. The rearrangement joins TRBV29-1 to TRBJ2-2; 8 bases map to TRBD1. The germline V gene has CDR1 SQVTM and CDR2 ANQGSEA. The CDR3 loop spans 14 amino acids. V lost 7 bases and J lost 5; bases outside the gene matches: 9. The CDR3 coding sequence is TGCAGCGGAGGACAGGGCGTCGGGACCGGGGAGCTGTTTTTT. Translated: CSGGQGVGTGELFF.

The table lists this clonotype with many counts. V usage is TRBV10-3 and J usage is TRBJ2-2, with 7 positions matching TRBD2. Germline values: CDR1 ENHRY, CDR2 SYGVKD. With 2 bases clipped from V and 4 bases from J, the junction kept 10 bases outside the gene matches. CDR3 length: 17 residues. This CDR3 reads CAISETRLAPGTGELFF. The CDR3, as DNA: TGTGCCATCAGTGAGACTAGACTAGCCCCTGGCACCGGGGAGCTGTTTTTT.